One and the same sample provided the 30 T cell receptor beta chains below, sequenced in a study of blood T cell repertoires in COVID-19 (dated by TCRdb to 2018 to 2020). Library preparation was by the immunoSEQ multiplex PCR assay. The table was pulled from immuneACCESS by TCRdb, which kept in-frame rearrangements only. Such tables lose some clones; where checked, under half of the loss comes from unresolved V genes, and the rest has no known cause. Within this sample are 150,000 to 200,000 clones, with over 85% of them counted one time only. The ten largest clonotypes hold around 17% of the sample. The sample comprised peripheral blood. Receptors originate from a man between 60 and 75 years old with active or convalescent COVID-19.

The V and J genes are TRBV2 and TRBJ1-5, with D possibly being TRBD1 (5 bases). The V gene's germline CDR1 is SNHLY and CDR2 FYNNEI. The V end lost 3 bases, the J end lost 5 bases, and 11 bases lay between the germline ends. The CDR3 has 14 residues. As DNA, the CDR3 is TGTGCCAGCAGTGAGTTTCCAGGGCATCAGCCCCAGCATTTT. Translation gives CASSEFPGHQPQHF.

The chain uses TRBV7-6 and TRBJ1-2; D may be TRBD1 (5 bases). The CDR3 is 15 residues long. Germline assignment: CDR1 SGHVS and CDR2 FNYEAQ. V was pared by 1 base and J by 2 bases, with 11 bases between. This chain's CDR3 is CASSLERGRNYGYTF. The CDR3 DNA follows: TGTGCCAGCAGCTTAGAAAGGGGAAGAAACTATGGCTACACCTTC.

The V call is TRBV10-2, the J call TRBJ2-1, with TRBD2 matching over 8 bases. Germline lookup yields CDR1 WSHSY and CDR2 SAAADI. V trimming: 7 bases; J trimming: 6 bases; junction bases outside the gene matches: 8. The CDR3 contains 14 residues. The CDR3 bases are TGCGCCAGCAATGGAGCGGGGGTGGTCAATGAGCAGTTCTTC. It specifies CASNGAGVVNEQFF.

The chain couples TRBV4-1 to TRBJ2-7, with 11 bases lining up with TRBD1. Trimming cost V 1 base and J 4 bases; bases outside gene matches: 9. Germline CDR1 is MGHRA and CDR2 is YSYEKL. CDR3 length: 17 residues. CDR3 protein: CASSQGPGTGGRYEQYF. CDR3 bases: TGCGCCAGCAGCCAAGGCCCCGGGACAGGGGGTAGATACGAGCAGTACTTC.

Only a few counts were recorded for this clone. The chain carries TRBV19 and TRBJ1-5, with a weak D call TRBD1 (6 bases). This CDR3 region has 15 residues. The germline V gene has CDR1 LNHDA and CDR2 SQIVND (reference sequence). V lost 0 bases and J lost 6, with 12 bases in between. The chain's CDR3 is CASSIDAGAAQPQHF. The CDR3 region has the DNA TGTGCCAGTAGTATAGATGCGGGGGCGGCTCAGCCCCAGCATTTT.

This chain links TRBV7-2 with TRBJ1-2; TRBD1 aligns across 7 bases. This CDR3 is built from 13 residues. V shed 0 bases, J shed 7 bases, and the junction held 2 bases outside the gene matches. Germline-derived CDR1 and CDR2 are SGHTA and FQGNSA. Written as DNA, the CDR3 is TGTGCCAGCAGCTTAGCCCGACAGGGTGGCTACACCTTC. Translation: CASSLARQGGYTF.

CDR3 sequence: CASSHSNYGYTF. The CDR3 DNA sequence: TGTGCCAGCAGCCACTCGAACTATGGCTACACCTTC. J is TRBJ1-2 and V is TRBV6-5; D unresolved. V lost 6 bases, J lost 2 bases, and 7 bases lay in between. The CDR3 contains 12 residues. Germline CDR1 MNHEY, CDR2 SVGAGI.

The chain carries TRBV5-5 and TRBJ2-1, with 9 nucleotides matching TRBD1. Germline V gives CDR1 SGHKS, CDR2 YYEKEE (reference sequence). The length of the CDR3 is 15 residues. The junction had 11 bases not matched to a gene; V was cut back by 4 bases and J by 9 bases. The CDR3 DNA reads as TGTGCCAGCAGCCCACAGGGGGCGCTTTCGGGTGAGCAGTTCTTC. Translation: CASSPQGALSGEQFF.

The chain couples TRBV7-9 to TRBJ1-1; D is possibly TRBD1 (6 bases). The CDR3 runs 12 residues. CDR1 and CDR2 from the germline V gene are SEHNR and FQNEAQ (reference sequence). Trimming removed 6 bases at V and 7 bases at J, with 12 bases between. The CDR3 loop reads CASRQTGLEAFF. The CDR3 nucleotides are TGTGCCAGCAGGCAAACAGGGCTTGAAGCTTTCTTT.

The chain links TRBV9 to TRBJ1-4, with 8 bases that match TRBD1. Trimming removed 4 bases from V and 7 bases from J; junction bases left unmatched: 9. This CDR3 is built from 15 residues. CDR1 and CDR2 (germline): SGDLS, YYNGEE. The CDR3 sequence is CASSFRTGFGEKLFF. The DNA for the CDR3 is TGTGCCAGCAGCTTTAGGACAGGGTTTGGTGAAAAACTGTTTTTT.

This clone occurred once. The DNA of the CDR3 is TGTGCCTGGAGTCTTCAGAAGTTAGGGGCCACTGAAGCTTTCTTT. As protein: CAWSLQKLGATEAFF. V gene TRBV30 combines with J gene TRBJ1-1, with D possibly TRBD1 on 5 matching bases. V was shortened by 2 bases and J by 4 bases, with 17 bases between the two germline ends. Germline V gene lookup returns CDR1 GTSNPN and CDR2 SVGIG (reference sequence). The CDR3 contains 15 residues.

The V gene is TRBV29-1, the J gene TRBJ1-1; 8 positions agree with TRBD1. Germline assignment: CDR1 SQVTM and CDR2 ANQGSEA. Trimming removed 6 bases from V and 5 bases from J; junction bases left unmatched: 11. This CDR3 has 14 amino acids. The CDR3 nucleotides are TGCAGCGTCAAAGTGGACAGGGATGTTACTGAAGCTTTCTTT. The encoded protein is CSVKVDRDVTEAFF.

The DNA of the CDR3 is TGTGCCAGCAGCGCGGACAGGGGGCTCGGAAACACCATATATTTT. This codes for CASSADRGLGNTIYF. The rearrangement links TRBV7-2 to TRBJ1-3; TRBD1 matches at 11 bases. From germline, CDR1 is SGHTA and CDR2 FQGNSA. Unmatched junction bases numbered 4, after V lost 5 bases and J lost 4 bases. This CDR3 spans 15 amino acids.

This chain connects TRBV10-2 to TRBJ2-7, with 9 positions matching TRBD1. CDR1 and CDR2 (germline): WSHSY, SAAADI. The V gene end was trimmed by 4 bases and the J gene end by 7 bases; junction bases not matched to a gene: 14. CDR3 length: 16 residues. CDR3 DNA sequence: TGCGCCAGCAGTGGGGGGGACAGGGCCAGGTCGGGTGAGCAGTACTTC. Protein: CASSGGDRARSGEQYF.

The chain recombines TRBV5-1 with TRBJ1-6, with 8 bases that match TRBD1. The CDR3 consists of 15 residues. Germline V gene data show CDR1 as SGHRS and CDR2 as YFSETQ. Trimming at V came to 2 bases and at J to 5 bases, leaving 3 bases not matched to a gene. CDR3 sequence: CASSFADRDNSPLHF. The CDR3 DNA follows: TGCGCCAGCAGCTTCGCGGACAGGGATAATTCACCCCTCCACTTT.

V usage is TRBV10-1 and J usage is TRBJ2-1, with 10 bases that match TRBD2. Germline V gene sequence: CDR1 WNHNN, CDR2 SYGVQD (reference sequence). The CDR3 is 15 residues long. Trimming took 8 bases from V and 5 from J; bases not matched to a gene: 9. The CDR3 bases are TGCGCCAGCTCAATAGCGGGAGGAAGGGACAATGAGCAGTTCTTC. This encodes CASSIAGGRDNEQFF.

The chain employs TRBV4-2 and TRBJ2-3, with D perhaps matching TRBD1 (5 bases). The V end was cut by 2 bases, the J end by 2 bases, with 11 bases between. The length of the CDR3 is 15 residues. Germline V gene data show CDR1 as LGHNA and CDR2 as YNFKEQ. The CDR3 nucleotides read TGTGCCAGCAGCCAATCCGCCAGGGTCACAGATACGCAGTATTTT. Translated, it gives CASSQSARVTDTQYF.

The chain carries TRBV7-2 and TRBJ1-1, with 7 bases matching TRBD1. CDR3 size: 13 residues. Germline CDR1 is SGHTA and CDR2 is FQGNSA. J was trimmed by 0 bases and V by 6 bases; bases with no gene match: 1. The chain's CDR3 is CASRGQMNTEAFF. CDR3 nucleotide sequence: TGTGCCAGCAGGGGACAGATGAACACTGAAGCTTTCTTT.

This chain uses TRBV2 with TRBJ2-1; 8 bases fit TRBD1. This CDR3 is 15 amino acids long. J gave up 0 bases and V 4 bases, and 2 bases lay outside the gene matches. Germline CDR1 SNHLY, CDR2 FYNNEI. CDR3 bases: TGTGCCAGCAGTGGACAGGGGATCTCCTACAATGAGCAGTTCTTC. This encodes CASSGQGISYNEQFF.

The rearrangement uses TRBV7-2 and TRBJ1-2, with D possibly matching TRBD1 (6 bases). V was shortened by 1 base and J by 5 bases, with 11 bases between the two germline ends. The germline CDR1 and CDR2 sequences are SGHTA and FQGNSA. The CDR3 has 14 residues. The CDR3 nucleotides are TGTGCCAGCAGCTTAGATACCCAGGGGTATGGCTACACCTTC. Translation gives CASSLDTQGYGYTF.

The V call is TRBV6-5, the J call TRBJ1-4, with TRBD1 matching 7 bases. The ends lost 4 bases at V and 7 bases at J; junction bases unmatched: 12. This CDR3 spans 16 amino acids. The germline CDR1 and CDR2 sequences are MNHEY and SVGAGI. The CDR3 DNA sequence: TGTGCCAGCAGTTCAAGGGGGCCGCCCCCTCTTGAAAAACTGTTTTTT. Translation: CASSSRGPPPLEKLFF.

V and J are TRBV6-4 and TRBJ2-6; D remains ambiguous. This CDR3 comprises 16 residues. Germline lookup yields CDR1 MRHNA and CDR2 SNTAGT. The V gene lost 4 bases and the J gene lost 0 bases, with 10 bases spanning the gap. The CDR3 here is CASSAYVPSGANVLTF. The CDR3 region has the DNA TGTGCCAGCAGTGCCTATGTCCCCTCTGGGGCCAACGTCCTGACTTTC.

The chain uses TRBV6-1 and TRBJ1-5; D possibly corresponds to TRBD1 (5 bases). Trimming pared 7 bases from V and 3 bases from J, leaving 16 bases between. There are 15 residues in the CDR3. Per the germline V gene, CDR1 is MNHNS and CDR2 is SASEGT. DNA of the CDR3: TGTGCCAGCATCGACCAGGACACCGACAATCAGCCCCAGCATTTT. Protein sequence: CASIDQDTDNQPQHF.

This chain links TRBV4-1 with TRBJ1-5; no clear D gene. The V gene lost 4 bases and the J gene lost 2 bases, with 15 bases spanning the gap. This CDR3 is built from 16 residues. Germline V gives CDR1 MGHRA, CDR2 YSYEKL. For the CDR3, the DNA is TGCGCCAGCAGCCTCCCCGGACTCCAGGGCAATCAGCCCCAGCATTTT. It yields the protein CASSLPGLQGNQPQHF.

The rearrangement links TRBV1 to TRBJ2-7; no check of the table's D call, TRBD2, against the DNA was made. TRBV1 is classified as a pseudogene. This CDR3 is 16 amino acids long. The CDR3: CTSSQNIAAGPREQYF. The CDR3 DNA sequence: TGCACCAGCAGCCAGAATATAGCGGCCGGTCCGAGGGAGCAGTACTTC.

The count of this clone is one. V and J are TRBV5-8 and TRBJ2-7, with a possible D match to TRBD1 (5 bases). This CDR3 spans 11 amino acids. With 3 bases removed from V and 9 bases from J, the gap between germline ends came to 10 bases. Germline CDR1 is SGHTS and CDR2 is YDEGEE. DNA of the CDR3: TGTGCCAGCAGCTCCGCTACAGGGCAGTACTTC. Its translation: CASSSATGQYF.

This rearrangement joins TRBV20-1 to TRBJ1-5; TRBD1 is a possible D gene (6 bases). The CDR3 length is 19 residues. The V gene's germline CDR1 is DFQATT and CDR2 SNEGSKA (reference sequence). V was trimmed by 3 bases and J by 0 bases, leaving 24 bases between them. CDR3 region: CSASLGDTSPPFSNQPQHF. The CDR3 DNA reads as TGCAGTGCTAGTCTGGGGGACACCTCACCCCCATTTAGCAATCAGCCCCAGCATTTT.

V and J are TRBV5-1 and TRBJ2-5, with D possibly TRBD2 on 5 matching bases. The germline CDR1 and CDR2 sequences are SGHRS and YFSETQ. With 2 bases removed from V and 5 bases from J, the gap between germline ends came to 13 bases. This CDR3 is 14 amino acids long. DNA of the CDR3: TGCGCCAGCAGCTTAGCCCTAGCTCGGGAGACCCAGTACTTC. This sequence encodes CASSLALARETQYF. The full variable domain, completed using reference TRBV5-1 and TRBJ2-5, is KAGVTQTPRYLIKTRGQQVTLSCSPISGHRSVSWYQQTPGQGLQFLFEYFSETQRNKGNFPGRFSGRQFSNSRSEMNVSTLELGDSALYLCASSLALARETQYFGPGTRLLVL.

The chain links TRBV7-2 to TRBJ2-3; 7 positions match TRBD1. J was trimmed by 1 base and V by 5 bases; bases with no gene match: 6. The CDR3 sequence is 15 residues long. Germline CDR1 reads SGHTA; CDR2 reads FQGNSA. As DNA, the CDR3 is TGTGCCAGCAGCCCCGGACAGGACCGCACAGATACGCAGTATTTT. It is translated as CASSPGQDRTDTQYF.

This clone occurred a few times. The chain carries TRBV4-1 and TRBJ1-1; 12 bases fit TRBD1. Looked up from germline, CDR1 is MGHRA and CDR2 is YSYEKL. CDR3 length: 16 amino acids. The ends lost 4 bases at V and 5 bases at J; junction bases unmatched: 8. In nucleotides, the CDR3 is TGCGCCAGCAGCCGAGGGGGACAGGGGGCAGGAACTGAAGCTTTCTTT. It encodes CASSRGGQGAGTEAFF.